Here is one T cell receptor (beta chain) with its context. The antigen is unknown. Clones were read by immunoSEQ multiplex PCR, and TCRdb kept only the in-frame ones, dropping some. The repertoire holds about 14,000 clones, with 84% as singletons. This entry comes from a study of PD-1 blockade in mismatch repair-deficient tumors. Time point indicated: approximately 10-day in vitro stimulation with candidate neoantigen peptide 4. Every patient had mismatch repair deficiency by PCR or immunohistochemistry. Cells were stimulated roughly 10 days with each of over five ELISpot-reactive neoantigens. The CDR3 is made up of 13 amino acids. The germline V gene encodes CDR1 MNHEY and CDR2 SMNVEV (reference sequence). Trimming took 4 bases from V and 7 from J; bases not matched to a gene: 4.

The receptor was derived from an adult with mismatch repair-deficient cancer. Sample: cells cultured in vitro, taken from a patient treated with pembrolizumab. The chain joins TRBV27 to TRBJ1-2; 9 nucleotides line up with TRBD1. CDR3 nucleotide sequence: TGTGCCAGCAGTTACGACAGGGGGGTTGGCTACACCTTC. Its translation: CASSYDRGVGYTF.